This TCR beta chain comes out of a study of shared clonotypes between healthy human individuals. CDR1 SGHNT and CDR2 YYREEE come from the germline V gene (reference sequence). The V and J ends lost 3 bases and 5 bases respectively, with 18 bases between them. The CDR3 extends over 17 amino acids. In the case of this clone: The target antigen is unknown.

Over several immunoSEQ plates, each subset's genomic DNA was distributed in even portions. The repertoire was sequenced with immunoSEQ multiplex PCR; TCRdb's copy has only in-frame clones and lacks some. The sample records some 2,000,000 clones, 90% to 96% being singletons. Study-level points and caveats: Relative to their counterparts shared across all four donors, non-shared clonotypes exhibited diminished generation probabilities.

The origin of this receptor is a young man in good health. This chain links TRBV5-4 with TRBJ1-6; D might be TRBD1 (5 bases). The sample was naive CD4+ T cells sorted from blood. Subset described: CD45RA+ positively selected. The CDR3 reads CASSSWRAGRNNSPLHF. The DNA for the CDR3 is TGTGCCAGCAGCTCTTGGCGCGCAGGGAGGAATAATTCACCCCTCCACTTT.